This note documents a single T cell receptor (beta chain) sequence. Antigen: not known. Germline values: CDR1 SGHAT, CDR2 FQNNGV. Trimming at V came to 1 base and at J to 2 bases, leaving 3 bases not matched to a gene. This CDR3 is 15 amino acids long. These data come from a study of cytomegalovirus exposure and HLA in healthy donors. The PCR made use of 60 Vbeta and 13 Jbeta primers. The assay was immunoSEQ multiplex PCR, and TCRdb's table has in-frame clones only and misses some. The sample has fewer than 180,000 clones; 70% to 80% are singletons. The study's findings and limits: Associated with cytomegalovirus, according to the listing, were 164 TCR beta chains. Specificity of a few CMV-associated chains for CMV antigens was verified in vitro.

The receptor's source is a man aged 50 or older in good health and CMV-seropositive. The chain is built from TRBV11-2 and TRBJ2-3; TRBD2 matches 7 bases. The specimen sequenced was PBMCs. CDR3 nucleotides: TGTGCCAGCAGCTTAGTCGGGGGGTTCACAGATACGCAGTATTTT. Amino acid sequence: CASSLVGGFTDTQYF.